The 21 T cell receptor beta chains below were found in one sample sequenced in a study of cytomegalovirus exposure and HLA in healthy donors (dated by TCRdb to about 2017). The library relied on the immunoSEQ multiplex PCR assay. The immuneACCESS repertoire file appears here via TCRdb, limited to in-frame rearrangements. These files lack a portion of the clones; in checked studies, under half of the deficit traces to unresolved V genes, and the cause of the others is not known. The sample table contains 55,000 to 75,000 clones; only one count was recorded for about 94% of them. The ten largest clonotypes hold under 1.5% of the sample. Source material: PBMCs. Every receptor here comes from a man between 18 and 35 years old in good health and CMV-seropositive.

The chain has TRBV6-5 and TRBJ1-2; 7 positions match TRBD1. V lost 0 bases to trimming and J lost 8 bases; unmatched junction nucleotides: 9. The CDR3 is 15 amino acids. Per germline, CDR1 MNHEY and CDR2 SVGAGI. The CDR3 DNA reads as TGTGCCAGCAGTTACTCGACGGGACAGTGGGGAGGCTACACCTTC. This gives the protein CASSYSTGQWGGYTF.

The V gene is TRBV5-1, the J gene TRBJ1-2; 8 bases map to TRBD1. Per the germline V gene, CDR1 is SGHRS and CDR2 is YFSETQ. This CDR3 region has 14 residues. The junction had 10 bases not matched to a gene; V was cut back by 4 bases and J by 8 bases. In nucleotides, the CDR3 is TGCGCCAGCAGCAATGGACAGGGAATCGGCGGCTACACCTTC. It encodes CASSNGQGIGGYTF. The full variable domain, completed using reference TRBV5-1 and TRBJ1-2, is KAGVTQTPRYLIKTRGQQVTLSCSPISGHRSVSWYQQTPGQGLQFLFEYFSETQRNKGNFPGRFSGRQFSNSRSEMNVSTLELGDSALYLCASSNGQGIGGYTFGSGTRLTVV.

The J gene is TRBJ2-1, the V gene TRBV25-1; D is uncertain. Trimming left V 4 bases short and J 4 bases short, with 5 bases between. Germline V gives CDR1 MGHDK, CDR2 SYGVNS. CDR3 length: 12 amino acids. The CDR3 nucleotides read TGTGCCAGCAGTGTTTATTACAATGAGCAGTTCTTC. Its protein product is CASSVYYNEQFF.

The V call is TRBV4-1, the J call TRBJ2-2; 7 nucleotides align to TRBD2. With V trimmed by 4 bases and J by 4 bases, 9 bases remained unmatched. The CDR3 covers 16 residues. Germline V CDR1 and CDR2: MGHRA, YSYEKL. DNA of the CDR3: TGCGCCAGCAGCCCACCAGCGGGGTGGGTCACCGGGGAGCTGTTTTTT. Its protein is CASSPPAGWVTGELFF.

This clone was detected a few times. The J gene is TRBJ2-3, the V gene TRBV6-1; 9 bases map to TRBD1. Germline V gene sequence: CDR1 MNHNS, CDR2 SASEGT. This CDR3 is built from 13 residues. Unmatched junction bases numbered 3, after V lost 7 bases and J lost 4 bases. The CDR3 loop reads CASTDRGPDTQYF. The CDR3 bases are TGTGCCAGCACGGACAGGGGCCCAGATACGCAGTATTTT.

The chain links TRBV11-1 to TRBJ1-1; no firm D call. This CDR3 has 11 amino acids. Trimming stripped 3 bases from V and 6 bases from J, with 5 bases between. Per germline, CDR1 SGHAT and CDR2 FQDESV (reference sequence). The CDR3 DNA reads as TGTGCCAGCAGCTTCAGCGCTGAAGCTTTCTTT. Protein sequence: CASSFSAEAFF.

The chain carries TRBV19 and TRBJ2-2; TRBD1 matches 8 bases. The germline CDR1 and CDR2 sequences are LNHDA and SQIVND (reference sequence). V was clipped by 5 bases and J by 3 bases; unmatched bases: 8. The CDR3 length is 16 residues. The CDR3 is CASSPRTGSDTGELFF. CDR3 nucleotides: TGTGCCAGTAGTCCCAGGACAGGGTCTGACACCGGGGAGCTGTTTTTT.

V is TRBV4-1 and J is TRBJ1-1; TRBD1 matches 8 bases. Germline CDR1 and CDR2: MGHRA and YSYEKL. The CDR3 totals 15 residues. Trimming at V came to 1 base and at J to 7 bases, leaving 8 bases not matched to a gene. The CDR3 coding sequence is TGCGCCAGCAGCCAAGGTCCAGGGGGCGAGGTTGAAGCTTTCTTT. This encodes CASSQGPGGEVEAFF.

The chain recombines TRBV18 with TRBJ2-1; 10 nucleotides align to TRBD2. The CDR3 contains 14 residues. Germline assignment: CDR1 KGHSH and CDR2 LQKENI. V shed 3 bases and J 7 bases; nucleotides not matched to a gene: 3. CDR3 region: CASSPETSGNEQFF. CDR3 nucleotides: TGTGCCAGCTCACCCGAGACTAGCGGGAATGAGCAGTTCTTC.

This chain uses TRBV7-9 with TRBJ2-1; 10 bases line up with TRBD2. Germline V gives CDR1 SEHNR, CDR2 FQNEAQ (reference sequence). After removal of 5 bases from V and 6 bases from J, the junction contained 13 bases not matched to a gene. The CDR3 spans 17 residues. The CDR3 protein is CASSPSQREGRFNEQFF. The CDR3 DNA is TGTGCCAGCAGCCCCAGCCAGCGGGAGGGCCGTTTCAATGAGCAGTTCTTC.

This chain links TRBV10-3 with TRBJ2-4; D is possibly TRBD2 (5 bases). The CDR3 contains 13 residues. Trimming removed 11 bases from V and 0 bases from J, with 11 bases in between. The germline V gene encodes CDR1 ENHRY and CDR2 SYGVKD. DNA for the CDR3: TGTGCCGTTGGTGCGGGAGCCAAAAACATTCAGTACTTC. Encoded protein: CAVGAGAKNIQYF.

The V call is TRBV25-1, the J call TRBJ1-5, with a tentative D call TRBD1 (5 bases). Germline-derived CDR1 and CDR2 are MGHDK and SYGVNS. The ends were cut back, 5 bases at V and 0 bases at J, with 5 bases in the middle. The CDR3 is 13 residues long. This CDR3 reads CASSQGSNQPQHF. In DNA form, the CDR3 reads TGTGCCAGCAGTCAGGGTAGCAATCAGCCCCAGCATTTT.

The rearrangement links TRBV7-3 to TRBJ2-3; 10 nucleotides line up with TRBD2. The germline CDR1 and CDR2 sequences are SGHTA and FQGTGA. V trimming: 4 bases; J trimming: 3 bases; junction bases outside the gene matches: 1. This CDR3 is built from 14 residues. DNA of the CDR3: TGTGCCAGCAGCTCGGGACTAGCGACAGATACGCAGTATTTT. It encodes CASSSGLATDTQYF.

This clone was found once. The CDR3 bases are TGTGCCAGTAGTACTCTCAGACTAGCGGCGAGTCTTAATGAGCAGTTCTTC. It codes for CASSTLRLAASLNEQFF. This chain connects TRBV19 to TRBJ2-1; 9 positions match TRBD2. Germline V gene lookup returns CDR1 LNHDA and CDR2 SQIVND (reference sequence). The V segment lost 4 bases and the J segment 7 bases; nucleotides outside the gene matches: 14. This CDR3 region has 17 residues.

V usage is TRBV19 and J usage is TRBJ1-5; weak D call: TRBD1 (6 bases). Trimming took 9 bases from V and 5 from J, leaving 11 bases between them. This CDR3 region has 12 residues. The germline V gene encodes CDR1 LNHDA and CDR2 SQIVND (reference sequence). The CDR3 region is CASSTGHQPQHF. CDR3 sequence (DNA): TGTGCCAGCTCGACAGGCCATCAGCCCCAGCATTTT.

The chain couples TRBV6-5 to TRBJ1-3, with 7 bases aligning to TRBD1. J gave up 0 bases and V 6 bases, and 2 bases lay outside the gene matches. Germline loops: CDR1 MNHEY, CDR2 SVGAGI. This CDR3 is built from 14 residues. This CDR3 reads CASSGQDSGNTIYF. In DNA, the CDR3 is TGTGCCAGCAGCGGACAGGACTCTGGAAACACCATATATTTT.

V and J are TRBV18 and TRBJ1-3; D is undetermined. The germline V gene encodes CDR1 KGHSH and CDR2 LQKENI. V shed 5 bases and J shed 4 bases, with 9 bases lying between them. CDR3 length: 13 residues. The CDR3 loop is CASSEGSGNTIYF. The CDR3 nucleotides read TGTGCCAGCTCAGAGGGATCAGGAAACACCATATATTTT.

V and J are TRBV9 and TRBJ2-7, with 9 bases matching TRBD1. V shed 3 bases and J 6 bases; nucleotides not matched to a gene: 10. The length of the CDR3 is 15 residues. Germline-derived CDR1 and CDR2 are SGDLS and YYNGEE. For the CDR3, the DNA is TGTGCCAGCAGCGGCGGGACAGGGAGACCCGGCGAGCAGTACTTC. Translating it yields CASSGGTGRPGEQYF.

The genes are TRBV7-6 and TRBJ2-1, with 13 bases aligning to TRBD2. There are 17 residues in the CDR3. Germline trimming cut 5 bases from V and 1 base from J; bases unmatched to any gene: 5. Germline CDR1 and CDR2: SGHVS and FNYEAQ. CDR3 sequence reads: CASSGRLAGGSYNEQFF. Here the CDR3 DNA reads TGTGCCAGCAGCGGAAGACTAGCGGGGGGTTCCTACAATGAGCAGTTCTTC.

J is TRBJ2-7 and V is TRBV15; 9 nucleotides match TRBD1. CDR1 and CDR2 (germline): LNHNV, YYDKDF (reference sequence). V trimming: 1 base; J trimming: 4 bases; junction bases outside the gene matches: 2. The CDR3 consists of 14 residues. CDR3 sequence (DNA): TGTGCCACCAGCAGAGGACAGGGGGTTTACGAGCAGTACTTC. This codes for CATSRGQGVYEQYF. Full variable domain (missing parts from reference TRBV15 and TRBJ2-7): DAMVIQNPRYQVTQFGKPVTLSCSQTLNHNVMYWYQQKSSQAPKLLFHYYDKDFNNEADTPDNFQSRRPNTSFCFLDIRSPGLGDTAMYLCATSRGQGVYEQYFGPGTRLTVT.

This CDR3 reads CASRLTLAETQYF. The DNA of the CDR3 is TGTGCCAGCAGGCTGACACTTGCCGAGACCCAGTACTTC. V is TRBV2 and J is TRBJ2-5, with D hard to call. This CDR3 has 13 amino acids. From germline, CDR1 is SNHLY and CDR2 FYNNEI. Trimming pared 6 bases from V and 5 bases from J, leaving 13 bases between.